This T cell receptor (beta chain) derives from a study of T cells after posttransplantation cyclophosphamide. Using immunoSEQ multiplex PCR, the repertoire was profiled, and TCRdb retains in-frame clones only, with some absent. The sample has approximately 56,000 clones, around 94% seen once. The CDR3 is 13 residues long. Germline CDR1 SGHRS, CDR2 YFSETQ. Trimming shortened V by 6 bases and J by 3 bases, and 9 bases separated the two germline ends. The sequence was obtained from a woman between 25 and 40 years old in good health and a related stem cell transplant donor. The chain carries TRBV5-1 and TRBJ1-4; D gene unclear. Sequencing used PBMCs. In DNA, the CDR3 is TGCGCCAGCAAACGAGGTGCTAATGAAAAACTGTTTTTT. Its protein product is CASKRGANEKLFF.